This entry describes one T cell receptor (beta chain). Sequencing was performed with immunoSEQ multiplex PCR; in TCRdb, only in-frame clones are kept and a portion is missing. The data contain about 81,000 clones, about 85% of them singletons. This sample stems from a study of PD-L1 blockade in urothelial cancer. The wider study: From 2014, patients received atezolizumab, given as 1,200 mg intravenously every 3 weeks.

Germline lookup yields CDR1 SEHNR and CDR2 FQNEAQ (reference sequence). CDR3 length: 13 residues. V dropped 4 bases and J dropped 8 bases, with 14 bases sitting between them. Time point of the sample: pretreatment peripheral blood. Pretreatment and on-treatment samples were taken, numbering 1 to 8 per patient. The rearrangement joins TRBV7-9 to TRBJ1-2, with D possibly TRBD1 on 6 matching bases. The sequence derives from a man aged 35-49 years with urothelial cancer. Sequencing used PBMCs, obtained around atezolizumab (anti-PD-L1) treatment. CDR3 nucleotides: TGTGCCAGCAGCTACCGGCCAGGGGAAGGCTACACCTTC. It codes for CASSYRPGEGYTF.